These T cell receptor beta chains were read from a single sample in a study of T cell responses to AZD1222 COVID-19 vaccine. The method was immunoSEQ multiplex PCR; TCRdb's version includes in-frame clones alone and lacks a portion of them. The repertoire holds 65,000 to 90,000 clones, with 70% to 90% as singletons. The sample here was peripheral blood, taken on day 0 of AZD1222 vaccination. The source of these receptors is an adult in good health. Both conserved end residues are part of each CDR3. D genes are given only for firm matches. The size of a clone is reported for some rows only, either as once, few or many, or as a class for expanded clones.

TRBJ2-3 | - | TRBV11-2 | - | TGTGCCAGCAGCTCCACTAGGAGGAGCACAGATACGCAGTATTTT | CASSSTRRSTDTQYF
TRBJ1-2 | - | TRBV11-2 | - | TGTGCCAGCAGCCGAAGGACTGCCTCCCATGGCTACACCTTC | CASSRRTASHGYTF
TRBJ2-1 | - | TRBV7-8 | - | TGTGCCAGCAGCCACTACAATGAGCAGTTCTTC | CASSHYNEQFF
TRBJ2-4 | TRBD1 | TRBV3-1/TRBV3-2 | - | TGTGCCAGCAGCCAATGGGATGGTAGGGGGCGTCTAGCCAAAAACATTCAGTACTTC | CASSQWDGRGRLAKNIQYF
TRBJ1-1 | TRBD1 | TRBV2 | - | TGTGCCAGCAGTCCACAGGGGGCCGTCACTGAAGCTTTCTTT | CASSPQGAVTEAFF
TRBJ2-1 | TRBD1 | TRBV29-1 | - | TGCAGCGTTGAACCTTGGGACAGGGGACACAATGAGCAGTTCTTC | CSVEPWDRGHNEQFF
TRBJ1-5 | TRBD1 | TRBV7-2 | - | TGTGCCAGCAGCCCACGGGACAGGGGGGTCAATCAGCCCCAGCATTTT | CASSPRDRGVNQPQHF
TRBJ1-5 | - | TRBV19 | - | TGTGCCAGTAGTTTCATGGAGGGTCATCAGCCCCAGCATTTT | CASSFMEGHQPQHF
TRBJ2-3 | - | TRBV7-3 | - | TGTGCCAGCAGCTTAACCGTGGATGGCACAGATACGCAGTATTTT | CASSLTVDGTDTQYF
TRBJ1-1 | - | TRBV6-5 | - | TGTGCCAGCAGCCTTAACAGGGTTGCGAACACTGAAGCTTTCTTT | CASSLNRVANTEAFF
TRBJ2-7 | - | TRBV12-3/TRBV12-4 | - | TGTGCCAGCAGTTTATCAGGGAACGAGCAGTACTTC | CASSLSGNEQYF
TRBJ1-5 | TRBD1 | TRBV13 | - | TGTGCCAGCAGCTTAAGGACGACAGGGGCGCCCAGTCAGCCCCAGCATTTT | CASSLRTTGAPSQPQHF
TRBJ2-7 | TRBD2 | TRBV7-2 | - | TGTGCCAGCAGCGCTAGTAGCGGGAGAGCCTACGAGCAGTACTTC | CASSASSGRAYEQYF
TRBJ1-2 | TRBD1 | TRBV7-9 | - | TGTGCCAGCAGCCGAACCGGGACAGTTGAAGGGAATAGGGTCTACACCTTC | CASSRTGTVEGNRVYTF
TRBJ2-6 | TRBD2 | TRBV7-9 | - | TGTGCCAGCAGCTTAAGCGGGACCCGGGGGAGTGGGGCCAACGTCCTGACTTTC | CASSLSGTRGSGANVLTF
TRBJ2-7 | - | TRBV19 | - | TGTGCCAGTAGTACCCCCTTCGACAGTTACGAGCAGTACTTC | CASSTPFDSYEQYF
TRBJ2-1 | TRBD2 | TRBV28 | - | TGTGCCAGCAGTTTACAAGCGGGGGGGCGGAATTACAATGAGCAGTTCTTC | CASSLQAGGRNYNEQFF
TRBJ2-7 | TRBD1 | TRBV6-2/TRBV6-3 | - | TGTGCCAGCAGTTCGGGACAGGGGCGCTACGAGCAGTACTTC | CASSSGQGRYEQYF
TRBJ2-7 | TRBD1 | TRBV6-4 | - | TGTGCCAGCAGCTGGGACAGGGGCCACGAGCAGTACTTC | CASSWDRGHEQYF
TRBJ2-7 | - | TRBV7-3 | - | TGTGCCAGCAGCCGACAGTCCTACGAGCAGTACTTC | CASSRQSYEQYF
TRBJ2-5 | - | TRBV5-1 | - | TGCGCCAGCACCCGTGGACGGAACCAAGAGACCCAGTACTTC | CASTRGRNQETQYF
TRBJ2-1 | TRBD1 | TRBV6-6 | - | TGTGCCAGCAGAGATCCAGCAGGGGGCTCCTACAATGAGCAGTTCTTC | CASRDPAGGSYNEQFF
TRBJ1-1 | - | TRBV3-1/TRBV3-2 | - | TGTGCCAGCAGCCCCCTCGCGACAACTGAAGCTTTCTTT | CASSPLATTEAFF
TRBJ2-7 | - | TRBV5-6 | - | TGTGCCAGCAGCTTGGTTTTTTTAGGGAACGAGCAGTACTTC | CASSLVFLGNEQYF
TRBJ1-1 | TRBD1 | TRBV27 | - | TGTGCCAGCAAAACAGGGGGCACTGAAGCTTTCTTT | CASKTGGTEAFF
TRBJ2-1 | TRBD2 | TRBV6-6 | - | TGTGCCAGCAGTTCCGCGGTGGAGCGGGAGCCGAATGAGCAGTTCTTC | CASSSAVEREPNEQFF
TRBJ2-5 | - | TRBV5-1 | - | TGCGCCAGCAGCTTGGTTGGCAGACAAGAGACCCAGTACTTC | CASSLVGRQETQYF
TRBJ2-3 | - | TRBV25-1 | once | TGTGCCAGCAGTTTCGAGACAGGTAGAACAGATACGCAGTATTTT | CASSFETGRTDTQYF
TRBJ2-2 | - | TRBV9 | - | TGTGCCAGCAGCTGGCAGTTAACCGGGGAGCTGTTTTTT | CASSWQLTGELFF
TRBJ2-3 | TRBD2 | TRBV29-1 | once | TGCAGCGCCCCCCGGACTAGCGGGGGGGCGGGGGATACGCAGTATTTT | CSAPRTSGGAGDTQYF
TRBJ2-3 | - | TRBV10-3 | few | TGTGCCATCAGGGAGGGCCCCCGGGCAGATACGCAGTATTTT | CAIREGPRADTQYF
TRBJ2-1 | - | TRBV6-5 | - | TGTGCCAGCAGTTACCAACAGGGGACTCCCGAGCAGTTCTTC | CASSYQQGTPEQFF
TRBJ1-5 | - | TRBV10-3 | - | TGTGCCATCAGTGCGGAGGGGTACGGCAATCAGCCCCAGCATTTT | CAISAEGYGNQPQHF
TRBJ2-4 | TRBD2 | TRBV6-2/TRBV6-3 | - | TGTGCCAGCAGTTACGCGGGAGGGGGTGAAAACATTCAGTACTTC | CASSYAGGGENIQYF
TRBJ1-2 | TRBD1 | TRBV6-5 | - | TGTGCCAGCAGTTCCCCCGGACAGGGGAGTGGCGGCTACACCTTC | CASSSPGQGSGGYTF
TRBJ2-1 | TRBD2 | TRBV5-6 | - | TGTGCCAGCATCCCCCGGGGACTAGATCGGAGTGAGCAGTTCTTC | CASIPRGLDRSEQFF
TRBJ2-1 | TRBD1 | TRBV10-3 | - | TGTGCCATCACGGGACAGCCGAACGGTGAGCAGTTCTTC | CAITGQPNGEQFF
TRBJ1-1 | - | TRBV29-1 | few | TGCAGCGTTACGGGGGTCCTGAACACTGAAGCTTTCTTT | CSVTGVLNTEAFF
TRBJ1-3 | - | TRBV3-1/TRBV3-2 | - | TGTGCCAGCAGCCAAGATACCACTTCGGGAAACACCATATATTTT | CASSQDTTSGNTIYF
TRBJ1-1 | - | TRBV2 | - | TGTGCCAGCAGTGCTGGGGGTACTGAAGCTTTCTTT | CASSAGGTEAFF
TRBJ1-2 | - | TRBV29-1 | - | TGCAGCGTTGAATCCAGGTTAGGAGGCTACACCTTC | CSVESRLGGYTF
TRBJ2-1 | - | TRBV11-2 | - | TGTGCCAGCAGTCCCGCTTATAGGCAGGGCTACAATGAGCAGTTCTTC | CASSPAYRQGYNEQFF
TRBJ2-7 | - | TRBV7-9 | - | TGTGCCAGCAGCCAGGGTGAATCTCCCTCCTACGAGCAGTACTTC | CASSQGESPSYEQYF
TRBJ1-5 | - | TRBV12-3/TRBV12-4 | - | TGTGCCAGCAGTTTGGGGCCGAACCAGCCCCAGCATTTT | CASSLGPNQPQHF
TRBJ2-7 | TRBD2 | TRBV7-9 | - | TGTGCCAGCACTGTGGGTAGCGGGGTTGTCTACGAGCAGTACTTC | CASTVGSGVVYEQYF
TRBJ1-4 | - | TRBV7-6 | - | TGTGCCAGCAGCCGACAGGCAACTAATGAAAAACTGTTTTTT | CASSRQATNEKLFF